This entry is about one T cell receptor beta chain. This entry is derived from a study of monozygotic twins with inflammatory bowel disease. Using the 5' RACE reads, TCRdb records one entry per CDR3 protein without DNA. Its table lists a few hundred thousand distinct CDR3 sequences. This CDR3 has 13 amino acids. Germline values: CDR1 KGHDR, CDR2 SFDVKD. One blood sample of 2 to 2.5 ml was taken from each donor. Specimen: blood. The chain links TRBV24-1 to TRBJ2-7; TCRdb's D call, TRBD2, is unchecked because there is no DNA. The TCR originated in a human donor with ulcerative colitis or Crohn's disease, or a healthy co-twin of an affected twin (not recorded which). The chain's CDR3 is CATSDPIGGMQYF.